This entry concerns a single T cell receptor (beta chain). It has no known antigen specificity. No qualities accompany the bases; no much larger clone lies one base away. The sample originates from a study of T-cell reconstitution after alpha-beta-depleted transplantation in children (dated by TCRdb to about 2016). Context from the whole study: Using TCR repertoire profiling, the study quantitatively followed how T-cell immune reconstitution unfolded in children after TCRalphabeta/CD19-depleted allogeneic hematopoietic cell transplantation. Paper-wide results and their limitations: The frequencies of hyperexpanded clones fell over the following months, and after one year, T-cell counts and TCRbeta diversity were mostly attributed to newly produced T cells. In some patients, the high TCRbeta diversity seen at day 60 was put down to recipient T cells and intrathymic progenitors that had survived conditioning. About two months after transplant, the apparently early recovery of alphabetaT-cell counts reportedly depended on just several hundred clones that had expanded rapidly and came from non-depleted graft cells.

The intended sense of this specimen's treatment or condition label: allogeneic hematopoietic cell transplantation with graft depleted of TCRalphabeta T cells and CD19 B cells. The children who served as transplant recipients had been given grafts of TCRalphabeta/CD19-depleted allogeneic hematopoietic cells. The library was prepared using PCR. Sequencing was carried out with an Illumina HiSeq 2500. Molecular barcoding was employed in the preparation of TCR libraries, with unique molecular identifiers being used to normalize TCRbeta repertoire quantification. TCRdb applied fastp at Q25 and MiXCR to the public reads, then kept only in-frame beta chains. Each CDR3 protein appears once, grouped with its most common genes and DNA. The table for this sample lists nearly 350,000 distinct CDR3 sequences; around 15% of them were counted only once. The top ten clones comprise roughly 40% of the sample. There are 15 amino acids in the CDR3, from cysteine to phenylalanine inclusive. The only DNA kept is the CDR3, 45 bases in frame from the first base. The germline V gene gives CDR1 as LGHNA and CDR2 as YNFKEQ. Germline trimming amounts to 3 bases on V and 8 bases on J, with 8 as the count of junction bases outside the gene matches.

This chain joins TRBV4-2 to TRBJ2-7; 12 bases in the middle match TRBD1. The source is a male patient aged 2 to 10 who had a stem cell transplant for acute lymphoblastic leukemia, so the T cells may come from the graft donor. This material consisted of PBMCs, mostly from graft donor cells, taken 360 days after TCRalphabeta/CD19-depleted stem cell transplant. The base sequence is TGTGCCAGCAGCCACGGCGGGACAGGGGGCTCCAAGCAGTACTTC. This codes for CASSHGGTGGSKQYF.